The clone carrying this T cell receptor beta chain was observed once. The antigen is unknown. The data were obtained in a study of cytomegalovirus exposure and HLA in healthy donors. General study results and limits: It was reportedly the case that the classifier diagnosed cytomegalovirus status with high specificity and sensitivity. TCR sequences were mostly rare, though some public TCRs occurred in many donors. TCR clusters originating in the first cohort tended to co-occur in the 120 validation repertoires, according to a later analysis. Researchers catalogued roughly 150 TCR beta chains as cytomegalovirus-associated.

The repertoire was sequenced with immunoSEQ multiplex PCR; TCRdb's copy has only in-frame clones and lacks some. The table records around 300,000 clones, 86% of them present only once. Germline V gene sequence: CDR1 LGHNA, CDR2 YNFKEQ. The CDR3 spans 16 residues. With 0 bases removed from V and 0 bases from J, the gap between germline ends came to 12 bases. The chain uses TRBV4-2 and TRBJ2-7, with D perhaps matching TRBD2 (6 bases). The sequenced sample consisted of PBMCs. The TCR was taken from a woman between 18 and 29 years old in good health and CMV-seronegative. The CDR3 loop is CASSQDPRESSYEQYF. The CDR3 DNA reads as TGTGCCAGCAGCCAAGATCCCCGGGAGAGCTCCTACGAGCAGTACTTC.